This record looks at one T cell receptor beta chain sequence and its context. The antigen remains undetermined. The data were taken from a study of T cell responses to AZD1222 COVID-19 vaccine. Sequencing used immunoSEQ multiplex PCR; TCRdb keeps in-frame clones, though not all of them. The data hold around 190,000 clones, with approximately 94% observed a single time. General study points: Only six or seven AZD1222 recipients tested seropositive at baseline. The span of vaccine-associated CD4 TCRs extended across spike, with dominance at 160-218 and 743-854. Donors, mostly white British, included more females; clonal diversity was possibly underestimated.

The CDR3 contains 14 residues. In germline, CDR1 is MNHEY, CDR2 SVGAGI. Trimming removed 0 bases from V and 1 base from J, with 6 bases in between. The sequenced sample was peripheral blood, obtained 28 days after the second AZD1222 dose. The chain carries TRBV6-5 and TRBJ1-2; no clear D gene. The sequence was collected from an adult who received the AZD1222 COVID-19 vaccine. Here the CDR3 DNA reads TGTGCCAGCAGTTACTCTCGTATTAACTATGGCTACACCTTC. This translates into CASSYSRINYGYTF.